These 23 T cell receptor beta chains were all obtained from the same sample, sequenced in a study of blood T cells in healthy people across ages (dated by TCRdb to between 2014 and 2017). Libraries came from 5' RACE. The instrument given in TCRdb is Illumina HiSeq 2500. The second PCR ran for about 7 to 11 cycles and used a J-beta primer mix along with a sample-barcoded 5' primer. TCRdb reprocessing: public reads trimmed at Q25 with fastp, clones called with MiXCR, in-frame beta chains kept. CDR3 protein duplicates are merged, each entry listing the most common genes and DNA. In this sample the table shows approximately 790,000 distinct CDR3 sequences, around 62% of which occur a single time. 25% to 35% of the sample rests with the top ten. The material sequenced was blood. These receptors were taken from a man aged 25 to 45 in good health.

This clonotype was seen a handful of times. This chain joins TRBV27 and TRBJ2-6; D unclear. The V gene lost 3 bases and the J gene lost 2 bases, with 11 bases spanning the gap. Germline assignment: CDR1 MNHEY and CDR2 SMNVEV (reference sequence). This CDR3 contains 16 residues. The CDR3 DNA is TGTGCCAGCAGTTTTTTCGGGTATGCTGGGGCCAACGTCCTGACTTTC. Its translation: CASSFFGYAGANVLTF.

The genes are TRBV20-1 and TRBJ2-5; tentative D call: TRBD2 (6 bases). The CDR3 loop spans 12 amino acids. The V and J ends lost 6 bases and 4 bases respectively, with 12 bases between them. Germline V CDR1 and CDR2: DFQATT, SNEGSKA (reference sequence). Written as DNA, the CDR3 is TGCAGTGCCTCGGGGGACGCAGAGACCCAGTACTTC. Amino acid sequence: CSASGDAETQYF.

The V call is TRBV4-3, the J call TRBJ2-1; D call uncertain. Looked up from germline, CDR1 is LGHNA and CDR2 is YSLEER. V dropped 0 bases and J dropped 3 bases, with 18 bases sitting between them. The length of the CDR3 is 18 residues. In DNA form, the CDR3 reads TGCGCCAGCAGCCAAGATGAACACGGCAGAGTCTACTACAATGAGCAGTTCTTC. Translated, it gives CASSQDEHGRVYYNEQFF.

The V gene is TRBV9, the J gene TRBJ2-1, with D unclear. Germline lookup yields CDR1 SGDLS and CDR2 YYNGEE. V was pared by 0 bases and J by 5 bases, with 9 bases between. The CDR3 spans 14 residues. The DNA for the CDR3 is TGTGCCAGCAGCGTAGGGGGATCCCACAATGAGCAGTTCTTC. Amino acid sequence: CASSVGGSHNEQFF. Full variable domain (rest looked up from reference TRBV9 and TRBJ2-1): DSGVTQTPKHLITATGQRVTLRCSPRSGDLSVYWYQQSLDQGLQFLIQYYNGEERAKGNILERFSAQQFPDLHSELNLSSLELGDSALYFCASSVGGSHNEQFFGPGTRLTVL.

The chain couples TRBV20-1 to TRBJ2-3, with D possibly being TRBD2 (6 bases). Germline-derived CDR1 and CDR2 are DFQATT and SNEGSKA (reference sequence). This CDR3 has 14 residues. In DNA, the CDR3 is TGCAGGCTAGGGGTAGCGGCCCACACAGATACGCAGTATTTT. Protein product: CRLGVAAHTDTQYF.

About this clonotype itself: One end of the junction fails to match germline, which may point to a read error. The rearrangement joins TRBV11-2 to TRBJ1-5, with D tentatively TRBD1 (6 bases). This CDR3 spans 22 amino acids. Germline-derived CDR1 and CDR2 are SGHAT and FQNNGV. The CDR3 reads CASSQPPLDELRGSYSSQPQHF. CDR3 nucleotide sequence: TGTGCCAGCAGCCAACCTCCCCTGGACGAACTTAGGGGGTCTTATAGCAGTCAGCCCCAGCATTTT.

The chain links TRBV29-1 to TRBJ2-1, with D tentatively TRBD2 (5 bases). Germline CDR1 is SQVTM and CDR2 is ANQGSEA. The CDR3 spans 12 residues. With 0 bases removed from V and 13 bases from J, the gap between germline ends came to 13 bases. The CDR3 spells CSVEDSMDLQFF. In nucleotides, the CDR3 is TGCAGCGTTGAAGATTCTATGGACTTACAGTTCTTC.

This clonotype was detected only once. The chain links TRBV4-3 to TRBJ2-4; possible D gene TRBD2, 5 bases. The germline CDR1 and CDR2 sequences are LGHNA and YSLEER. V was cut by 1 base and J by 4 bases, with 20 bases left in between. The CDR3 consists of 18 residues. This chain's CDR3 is CASSQAPPAAGPKNIQYF. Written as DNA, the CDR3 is TGCGCCAGCAGCCAAGCCCCCCCCGCCGCGGGCCCAAAAAACATTCAGTACTTC.

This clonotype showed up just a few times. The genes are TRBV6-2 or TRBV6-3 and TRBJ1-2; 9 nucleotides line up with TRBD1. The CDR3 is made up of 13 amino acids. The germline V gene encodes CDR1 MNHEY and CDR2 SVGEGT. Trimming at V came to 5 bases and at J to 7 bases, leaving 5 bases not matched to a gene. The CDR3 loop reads CASSQDRGSGYTF. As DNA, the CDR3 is TGTGCCAGCAGTCAGGACAGGGGCTCTGGCTACACCTTC.

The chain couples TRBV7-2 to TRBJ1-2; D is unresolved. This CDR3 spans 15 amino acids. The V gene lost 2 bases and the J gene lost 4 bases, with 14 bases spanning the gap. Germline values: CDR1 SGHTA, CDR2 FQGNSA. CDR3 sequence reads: CASSLNPRAAYGYTF. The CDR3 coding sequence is TGTGCCAGCAGCTTAAATCCTCGGGCGGCCTATGGCTACACCTTC.

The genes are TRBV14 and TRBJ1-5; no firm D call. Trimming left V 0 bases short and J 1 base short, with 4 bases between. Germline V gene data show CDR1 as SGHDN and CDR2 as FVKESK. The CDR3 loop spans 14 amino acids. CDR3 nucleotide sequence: TGTGCCAGCAGCCAAGAGGGGAGCAATCAGCCCCAGCATTTT. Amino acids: CASSQEGSNQPQHF.

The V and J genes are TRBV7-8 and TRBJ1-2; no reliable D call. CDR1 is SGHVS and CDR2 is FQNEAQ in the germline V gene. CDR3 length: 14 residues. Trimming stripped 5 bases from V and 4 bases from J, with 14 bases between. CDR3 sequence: CASSLTVVGYGYTF. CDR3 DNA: TGTGCCAGCAGCCTAACGGTGGTGGGCTATGGCTACACCTTC. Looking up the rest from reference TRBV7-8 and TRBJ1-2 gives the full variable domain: GAGVSQSPRYKVAKRGQDVALRCDPISGHVSLFWYQQALGQGPEFLTYFQNEAQLDKSGLPSDRFFAERPEGSVSTLKIQRTQQEDSAVYLCASSLTVVGYGYTFGSGTRLTVV.

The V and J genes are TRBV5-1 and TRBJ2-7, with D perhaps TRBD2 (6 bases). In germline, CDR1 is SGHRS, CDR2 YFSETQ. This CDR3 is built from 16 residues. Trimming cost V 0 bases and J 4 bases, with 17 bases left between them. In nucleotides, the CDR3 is TGCGCCAGCAGCTTGGCCGGACACCGGGGAGGATACGAGCAGTACTTC. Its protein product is CASSLAGHRGGYEQYF.

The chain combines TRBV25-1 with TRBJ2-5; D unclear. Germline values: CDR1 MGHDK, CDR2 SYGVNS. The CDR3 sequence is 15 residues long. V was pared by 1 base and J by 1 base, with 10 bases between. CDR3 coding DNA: TGTGCCAGCAGTGAATTAGGATCGAGCCAAGAGACCCAGTACTTC. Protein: CASSELGSSQETQYF.

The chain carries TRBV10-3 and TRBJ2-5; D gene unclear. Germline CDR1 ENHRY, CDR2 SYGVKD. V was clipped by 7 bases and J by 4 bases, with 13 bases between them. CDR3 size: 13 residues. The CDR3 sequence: CAITDRVGETQYF. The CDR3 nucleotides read TGTGCCATCACCGATCGGGTAGGAGAGACCCAGTACTTC.

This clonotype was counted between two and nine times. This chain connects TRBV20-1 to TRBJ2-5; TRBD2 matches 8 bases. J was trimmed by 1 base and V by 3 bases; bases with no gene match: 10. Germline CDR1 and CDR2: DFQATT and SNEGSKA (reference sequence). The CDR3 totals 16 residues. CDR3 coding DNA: TGCAGTGCTAGGCCGGGGGGGACTAGTCGCCAAGAGACCCAGTACTTC. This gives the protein CSARPGGTSRQETQYF.

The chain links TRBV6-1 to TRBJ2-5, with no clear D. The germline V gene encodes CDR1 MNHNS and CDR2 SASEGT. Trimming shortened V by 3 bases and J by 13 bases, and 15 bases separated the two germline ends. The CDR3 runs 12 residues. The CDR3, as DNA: TGTGCCAGCAGTGACCCACTCCTCCCCTCGTACTTC. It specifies CASSDPLLPSYF.

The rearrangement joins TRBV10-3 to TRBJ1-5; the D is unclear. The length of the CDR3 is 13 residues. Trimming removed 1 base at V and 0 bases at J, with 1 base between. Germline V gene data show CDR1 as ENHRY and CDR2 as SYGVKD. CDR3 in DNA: TGTGCCATCAGTGAGTATAGCAATCAGCCCCAGCATTTT. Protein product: CAISEYSNQPQHF.

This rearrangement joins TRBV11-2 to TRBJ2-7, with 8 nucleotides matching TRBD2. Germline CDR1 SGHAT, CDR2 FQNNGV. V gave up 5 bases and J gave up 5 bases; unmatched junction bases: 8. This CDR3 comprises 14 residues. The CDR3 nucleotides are TGTGCCAGCAGCCCCATCCGGGGGGGGCACGAGCAGTACTTC. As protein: CASSPIRGGHEQYF.

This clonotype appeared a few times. The CDR3 reads CASRRQGKFSGANVLTF. The CDR3 coding sequence is TGTGCCAGCAGACGTCAGGGGAAGTTCTCTGGGGCCAACGTCCTGACTTTC. The V gene is TRBV28, the J gene TRBJ2-6; a weak D match, TRBD1 (6 bases). There are 17 residues in the CDR3. CDR1 is MDHEN and CDR2 is SYDVKM in the germline V gene. With 6 bases removed from V and 0 bases from J, the gap between germline ends came to 15 bases.

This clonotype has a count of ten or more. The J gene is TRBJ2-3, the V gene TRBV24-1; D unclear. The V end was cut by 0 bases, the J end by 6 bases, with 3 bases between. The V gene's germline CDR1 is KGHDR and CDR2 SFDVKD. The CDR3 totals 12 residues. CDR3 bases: TGTGCCACCAGTGATTTGCTGGATACGCAGTATTTT. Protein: CATSDLLDTQYF.

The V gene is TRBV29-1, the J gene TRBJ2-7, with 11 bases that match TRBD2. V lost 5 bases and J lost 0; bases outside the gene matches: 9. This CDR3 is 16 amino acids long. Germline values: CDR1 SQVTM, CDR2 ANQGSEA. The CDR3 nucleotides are TGCAGCGTTTCCGGGACTAGCGGACTCAGCTCCTACGAGCAGTACTTC. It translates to CSVSGTSGLSSYEQYF.

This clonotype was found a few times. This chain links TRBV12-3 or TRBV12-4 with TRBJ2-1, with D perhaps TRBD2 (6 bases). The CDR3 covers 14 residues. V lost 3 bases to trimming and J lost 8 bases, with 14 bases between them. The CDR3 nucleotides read TGTGCCAGCAGTTTGGCGTCCGGCGGGGATGAGCAGTTCTTC. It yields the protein CASSLASGGDEQFF.